Sequencing of this T cell receptor beta chain was carried out in a study of blood T cells in healthy people across ages. This clonotype was detected many times. Its antigen is still unknown. Germline CDR1 reads SGDLS; CDR2 reads YYNGEE. Trimming stripped 1 base from V and 5 bases from J, with 13 bases between. This CDR3 has 15 residues. A sample-barcoded 5' primer and a J-beta primer mix were used in a second PCR of about 7 to 12 cycles. Each CDR3 protein is one row after TCRdb ran MiXCR on the 5' RACE reads. In the table there are just over 1 million distinct CDR3 sequences, under 45% of which are singletons. Study results and caveats: PBMCs left unsorted prevented a conclusive naive versus antigen-experienced comparison. Fewer expanded clones and more diversity marked long-lived versus aged donors. Across the age range, TCR beta diversity per million T cells fell in a roughly linear way.

The sequenced sample consisted of blood. This receptor was taken from a woman in her fifties or sixties in good health. V usage is TRBV9 and J usage is TRBJ2-1; perhaps TRBD2 as D (5 bases). CDR3 DNA sequence: TGTGCCAGCAGCGTACTCTCGTCTAGCCACAATGAGCAGTTCTTC. It codes for CASSVLSSSHNEQFF.